The 22 T cell receptor beta chains below come from one sample, sequenced in a study of cytomegalovirus exposure and HLA in healthy donors listed by TCRdb under 2017. Preparation of the library involved the immunoSEQ multiplex PCR assay. For the multiplex PCR, a mixture combining 60 forward primers for TCR Vbeta segments and 13 reverse primers for TCR Jbeta segments was used. Sourced from immuneACCESS, this table was stored by TCRdb with only in-frame sequences that have V and J called. A share of the clones is absent; for the studies checked, an unresolved V gene accounts for under half, and the remainder has no known explanation. The sample includes 150,000 to 200,000 clones, with less than 80% observed a single time. The ten largest make up 2.5% to 3% of the sample. Sequencing used PBMCs. All receptors come from a middle-aged man in good health and CMV-seronegative.

This clone was seen more than once but under ten times. The V and J genes are TRBV19 and TRBJ2-5; 8 nucleotides align to TRBD2. Looked up from germline, CDR1 is LNHDA and CDR2 is SQIVND (reference sequence). The CDR3 is made up of 15 amino acids. V shed 1 base and J 5 bases; nucleotides not matched to a gene: 6. The CDR3 DNA reads TGTGCCAGTAGTATAGCGGGGGGGCCTCGTGAGACCCAGTACTTC. It translates to CASSIAGGPRETQYF.

The chain combines TRBV2 with TRBJ2-4; weak D call: TRBD2 (5 bases). The CDR3 has 16 residues. V lost 3 bases and J 0 bases, leaving 12 bases between the germline ends. Germline CDR1 is SNHLY and CDR2 is FYNNEI. CDR3 coding DNA: TGTGCCAGCAGTGATGCCGGGGAACTAGCCAAAAACATTCAGTACTTC. Its translation: CASSDAGELAKNIQYF.

V usage is TRBV29-1 and J usage is TRBJ2-5, with 8 nucleotides matching TRBD2. The germline V gene has CDR1 SQVTM and CDR2 ANQGSEA. After removal of 6 bases from V and 3 bases from J, the junction contained 6 bases not matched to a gene. This CDR3 comprises 13 residues. This CDR3 reads CSVPRGGEETQYF. CDR3 DNA sequence: TGCAGCGTACCCCGGGGGGGGGAAGAGACCCAGTACTTC.

A few counts support this clone. The gene calls are TRBV7-8 and TRBJ1-3; D might be TRBD1 (5 bases). CDR3 length equals 16 residues. Trimming pared 1 base from V and 2 bases from J, leaving 12 bases between. CDR1 and CDR2 (germline): SGHVS, FQNEAQ. CDR3 sequence reads: CASSLEARVAGNTIYF. CDR3 nucleotides: TGTGCCAGCAGCTTAGAGGCCAGGGTGGCTGGAAACACCATATATTTT.

This clone was detected only a few times. At one end the junction does not follow the germline gene, possibly because of a read error. The chain employs TRBV7-9 and TRBJ2-7; TRBD2 might be the D (6 bases). The CDR3 totals 16 residues. CDR1 and CDR2 (germline): SEHNR, FQNEAQ (reference sequence). The CDR3 region is CSSSLDWTGVPYEQYF. The CDR3 nucleotides read TGTTCCAGCAGCCTCGATTGGACGGGAGTCCCCTACGAGCAGTACTTC. Together with reference TRBV7-9 and TRBJ2-7, the CDR3 gives the full variable domain: DTGVSQNPRHKITKRGQNVTFRCDPISEHNRLYWYRQTLGQGPEFLTYFQNEAQLEKSRLLSDRFSAERPKGSFSTLEIQRTEQGDSAMYLCSSSLDWTGVPYEQYFGPGTRLTVT.

This clone turned up a few times. This chain joins TRBV6-6 and TRBJ2-7, with D maybe TRBD1 (5 bases). The V and J ends lost 0 bases and 7 bases respectively, with 19 bases between them. The CDR3 extends over 16 amino acids. CDR1 and CDR2 (germline): MNHNY, SVGAGI (reference sequence). This chain's CDR3 is CASSYSVWGSNPEQYF. CDR3 DNA sequence: TGTGCCAGCAGTTACTCCGTTTGGGGCAGCAACCCGGAGCAGTACTTC.

This rearrangement joins TRBV9 to TRBJ1-3, with a possible D match to TRBD1 (5 bases). CDR1 is SGDLS, CDR2 YYNGEE, per germline. The CDR3 has 17 amino acids. Trimming took 4 bases from V and 2 from J, leaving 19 bases between them. CDR3 in DNA: TGTGCCAGCAGCACTTCAGGGCGGCAGAGAACTGGAAACACCATATATTTT. Its protein product is CASSTSGRQRTGNTIYF.

This clone has more than one count but fewer than ten. The chain employs TRBV30 and TRBJ1-6; 10 bases fit TRBD1. This CDR3 region has 14 residues. V shed 4 bases, J shed 4 bases, and the junction held 1 base outside the gene matches. In germline, CDR1 is GTSNPN, CDR2 SVGIG (reference sequence). CDR3 in amino acids: CAWMDRGYNSPLHF. CDR3 nucleotide sequence: TGTGCCTGGATGGACAGGGGGTATAATTCACCCCTCCACTTT.

This clone was seen a few times. This chain links TRBV9 with TRBJ1-6, with 7 bases matching TRBD1. CDR1 is SGDLS and CDR2 is YYNGEE in the germline V gene. The CDR3 covers 17 residues. J lost 7 bases, V lost 2 bases, and 12 bases had no gene match. In DNA, the CDR3 is TGTGCCAGCAGCGTCACCGACAGGGCGATGCTCAATTCACCCCTCCACTTT. Translating gives CASSVTDRAMLNSPLHF.

The V call is TRBV5-1, the J call TRBJ1-4; D is unresolved. CDR1 and CDR2 from the germline V gene are SGHRS and YFSETQ. The CDR3 has 17 residues. Trimming shortened V by 0 bases and J by 0 bases, and 12 bases separated the two germline ends. DNA for the CDR3: TGCGCCAGCAGCTTGGCATGGATCGGGGCAACTAATGAAAAACTGTTTTTT. Its translation is CASSLAWIGATNEKLFF.

This CDR3 reads CASSLLAGSRETQYF. The CDR3 region has the DNA TGTGCCAGCAGCTTACTAGCGGGGTCTCGAGAGACCCAGTACTTC. The rearrangement uses TRBV2 and TRBJ2-5; 10 bases are shared with TRBD2. Germline-derived CDR1 and CDR2 are SNHLY and FYNNEI. V was pared by 6 bases and J by 4 bases, with 8 bases of the junction left unmatched. The CDR3 loop spans 15 amino acids.

This clone has only a few counts. The chain links TRBV30 to TRBJ1-1, with unresolved D. Germline V gene lookup returns CDR1 GTSNPN and CDR2 SVGIG (reference sequence). Trimming left V 3 bases short and J 0 bases short, with 11 bases between. The CDR3 totals 14 residues. CDR3 sequence reads: CAWSPGYMNTEAFF. CDR3 in DNA: TGTGCCTGGAGCCCGGGATACATGAACACTGAAGCTTTCTTT.

This clone has a handful of counts. V usage is TRBV15 and J usage is TRBJ2-2; D call uncertain. The CDR3 length is 15 residues. Germline CDR1 is LNHNV and CDR2 is YYDKDF (reference sequence). V was shortened by 5 bases and J by 1 base, with 11 bases between the two germline ends. The CDR3 spells CATSPEPGNTGELFF. In nucleotides, the CDR3 is TGTGCCACCAGCCCCGAGCCGGGGAACACCGGGGAGCTGTTTTTT.

This clone occurred a few times. This chain links TRBV10-3 with TRBJ1-1, with a weak D call TRBD1 (6 bases). CDR3 size: 15 residues. V gave up 7 bases and J gave up 0 bases, with 15 bases separating them. Germline CDR1 reads ENHRY; CDR2 reads SYGVKD. The CDR3 sequence is CAITKGQNMNTEAFF. The CDR3 DNA sequence: TGTGCCATCACCAAAGGACAGAACATGAACACTGAAGCTTTCTTT.

This clone was found a few times. The rearrangement uses TRBV6-1 and TRBJ2-3; possibly TRBD2 for D (5 bases). The germline V gene encodes CDR1 MNHNS and CDR2 SASEGT. The CDR3 is 14 residues long. V lost 11 bases to trimming and J lost 2 bases, with 17 bases between them. The CDR3 DNA reads TGTGCCTCGGCGGAGCGGATTTTCACAGATACGCAGTATTTT. Amino acids: CASAERIFTDTQYF.

A note on this clone: The junction and the germline gene differ at one end; a read error may be behind it. The chain is built from TRBV7-9 and TRBJ2-1, with TRBD2 identical over 15 bases. From germline, CDR1 is SEHNR and CDR2 FQNEAQ (reference sequence). CDR3 length: 18 residues. CDR3 protein: CSSSLGGAGLAGGNEQFF. The DNA for the CDR3 is TGTTCCAGCAGCTTAGGAGGGGCTGGACTAGCGGGAGGGAATGAGCAGTTCTTC.

The V call is TRBV13, the J call TRBJ2-1, with TRBD2 matching 12 bases. This CDR3 is 15 amino acids long. Germline V gene data show CDR1 as PRHDT and CDR2 as FYEKMQ (reference sequence). Germline trimming cut 3 bases from V and 8 bases from J; bases unmatched to any gene: 5. The CDR3 region is CASSFGTSGSDEQFF. CDR3 in DNA: TGTGCCAGCAGCTTTGGGACTAGCGGGTCGGATGAGCAGTTCTTC.

Details on this clone: Other DNA sequences of this sample code for an identical CDR3. The chain has TRBV7-2 and TRBJ2-3; 8 nucleotides agree with TRBD2. This CDR3 is 16 amino acids long. Per germline, CDR1 SGHTA and CDR2 FQGNSA. With 3 bases clipped from V and 4 bases from J, the junction kept 9 bases outside the gene matches. The CDR3 sequence: CASSLDARGGPDTQYF. In DNA form, the CDR3 reads TGTGCCAGCAGCTTGGACGCTCGGGGGGGCCCAGATACGCAGTATTTT.

The CDR3 loop reads CASIPSRAPGTEAFF. CDR3 bases: TGCGCCAGCATACCGTCCAGGGCTCCGGGCACTGAAGCTTTCTTT. The V gene is TRBV10-1, the J gene TRBJ1-1; a weak D match, TRBD1 (5 bases). Deletions cut 7 bases from V and 4 bases from J, with 19 bases between. The CDR3 has 15 residues. Looked up from germline, CDR1 is WNHNN and CDR2 is SYGVQD (reference sequence).

This rearrangement joins TRBV29-1 to TRBJ2-3; TRBD1 matches 7 bases. CDR1 and CDR2 from the germline V gene are SQVTM and ANQGSEA. V trimming: 3 bases; J trimming: 0 bases; junction bases outside the gene matches: 3. There are 14 residues in the CDR3. The CDR3 here is CSVDRGSSTDTQYF. The CDR3 DNA reads as TGCAGCGTTGACAGGGGGTCGAGCACAGATACGCAGTATTTT.

The chain carries TRBV19 and TRBJ2-1; 11 nucleotides line up with TRBD2. Germline V gene data show CDR1 as LNHDA and CDR2 as SQIVND (reference sequence). The J segment lost 7 bases and the V segment lost 4 bases, leaving 9 bases of the junction unmatched. The CDR3 spans 16 residues. The CDR3 loop is CASSTPGTSGGNEQFF. The CDR3 DNA reads TGTGCCAGTAGTACTCCCGGGACTAGCGGAGGTAATGAGCAGTTCTTC.

J is TRBJ2-7 and V is TRBV5-6; the match to TRBD1 covers 7 bases. This CDR3 has 13 amino acids. Per the germline V gene, CDR1 is SGHDT and CDR2 is YYEEEE. V lost 0 bases and J lost 7; bases outside the gene matches: 4. The CDR3 coding sequence is TGTGCCAGCAGCTTGGCGGCAGGGGGTGAGCAGTACTTC. Protein product: CASSLAAGGEQYF.